These 13 T cell receptor beta chains originate from one sample sequenced in a study of Graves' ophthalmopathy and Graves' hyperthyroidism. Using RNA transcripts, the TCR beta CDR3 regions were amplified. The workflow started with a first-round RT-PCR run with HTBI primers and then moved on to a second-round multiplex PCR. TCRdb redid the calling of the multiplex PCR reads with MiXCR, one entry per CDR3 protein. Here the sample spans about 410,000 distinct CDR3 sequences, around 19% being singletons. The source material was peripheral blood. These receptors all stem from a woman aged 18-29 years with Graves' ophthalmopathy.

The table lists this clonotype with many counts. The rearrangement links TRBV6-5 to TRBJ2-7; 8 bases agree with TRBD1. Germline V gives CDR1 MNHEY, CDR2 SVGAGI. Germline trimming cut 2 bases from V and 6 bases from J; bases unmatched to any gene: 15. This CDR3 has 17 residues. CDR3: CASSYRSGQGIKSEQYF. The CDR3 DNA reads TGTGCCAGCAGTTACCGGAGTGGACAGGGAATTAAGAGCGAGCAGTACTTC.

In its sample, this clonotype was seen once. V and J are TRBV6-1 and TRBJ1-1; 8 bases line up with TRBD1. The V segment lost 7 bases and the J segment 0 bases; nucleotides outside the gene matches: 7. Germline assignment: CDR1 MNHNS and CDR2 SASEGT. The CDR3 contains 15 residues. The CDR3 loop reads CASTTDRELNTEAFF. Here the CDR3 DNA reads TGTGCCAGCACCACGGACAGGGAACTGAACACTGAAGCTTTCTTT.

This clonotype was detected many times. The chain carries TRBV19 and TRBJ2-7, with 12 nucleotides matching TRBD2. The length of the CDR3 is 15 residues. V trimming: 6 bases; J trimming: 3 bases; junction bases outside the gene matches: 6. In germline, CDR1 is LNHDA, CDR2 SQIVND (reference sequence). Written as DNA, the CDR3 is TGTGCCAGTAGGAACCTAGCGGGAGGGGACTACGAGCAGTACTTC. It yields the protein CASRNLAGGDYEQYF.

This clonotype was found many times. The chain couples TRBV19 to TRBJ2-7; unclear D gene. CDR1 and CDR2 from the germline V gene are LNHDA and SQIVND (reference sequence). V lost 6 bases to trimming and J lost 3 bases, with 12 bases between them. The CDR3 spans 13 residues. The CDR3 region is CASSPDHIYEQYF. Written as DNA, the CDR3 is TGTGCCAGTAGCCCAGACCACATCTACGAGCAGTACTTC.

The chain employs TRBV19 and TRBJ2-4, with D perhaps assigned TRBD1 or TRBD2 (5 bases each). The CDR3 extends over 16 amino acids. Germline CDR1 LNHDA, CDR2 SQIVND (reference sequence). The germline V and J ends were trimmed by 5 bases and 0 bases, with 14 bases remaining between them. The CDR3 DNA is TGTGCCAGTAGTGACGGGGCACCTATAGCCAAAAACATTCAGTACTTC. It codes for CASSDGAPIAKNIQYF.

This clonotype has ten or more counts. The V call is TRBV28, the J call TRBJ2-5; D is unclear. This CDR3 spans 15 amino acids. The V and J ends lost 6 bases and 6 bases respectively, with 20 bases between them. Germline V gene lookup returns CDR1 MDHEN and CDR2 SYDVKM. CDR3 amino acids: CASSLIRPRDKTQYF. In DNA, the CDR3 is TGTGCCAGCAGCCTGATTCGGCCCCGTGATAAGACCCAGTACTTC.

This clonotype has ten or more counts. This chain's CDR3 is CASRGDRVHTGELFF. DNA of the CDR3: TGTGCCAGCAGGGGGGACAGGGTCCACACCGGGGAGCTGTTTTTT. The V and J genes are TRBV6-2 or TRBV6-3 and TRBJ2-2, with 9 bases matching TRBD1. The CDR3 contains 15 residues. The ends lost 6 bases at V and 3 bases at J; junction bases unmatched: 5. Germline assignment: CDR1 MNHEY and CDR2 SVGEGT.

This clonotype was seen many times. This chain connects TRBV6-2 or TRBV6-3 to TRBJ1-2, with 8 bases fitting TRBD1. In germline, CDR1 is MNHEY, CDR2 SVGEGT. The V segment lost 6 bases and the J segment 2 bases; nucleotides outside the gene matches: 8. This CDR3 comprises 15 residues. The CDR3 is CASRGQRTGNYGYTF. Here the CDR3 DNA reads TGTGCCAGCAGAGGACAACGGACAGGGAACTATGGCTACACCTTC.

This clonotype was seen at least ten times. The chain couples TRBV12-3 or TRBV12-4 to TRBJ1-2, with 10 bases lining up with TRBD1. This CDR3 comprises 15 residues. With 6 bases clipped from V and 6 bases from J, the junction kept 10 bases outside the gene matches. The CDR3 here is CASRLRTGGVHGYTF. The DNA for the CDR3 is TGTGCCAGCAGACTCAGGACAGGGGGTGTTCATGGCTACACCTTC.

This clonotype was picked up many times. The chain recombines TRBV11-1 with TRBJ2-2; tentative D call: TRBD2 (5 bases). The V gene lost 2 bases and the J gene lost 7 bases, with 20 bases spanning the gap. CDR3 length: 17 residues. Germline lookup yields CDR1 SGHAT and CDR2 FQDESV (reference sequence). In DNA form, the CDR3 reads TGTGCCAGCAGCTTAAAGAATCCCGGGTCTAGCTTCGGGGAGCTGTTTTTT. Its protein product is CASSLKNPGSSFGELFF.

As regards this clonotype: A read error is possible here, since a much larger clone lies one base away. The chain uses TRBV7-2 and TRBJ2-7; 8 nucleotides match TRBD1. CDR3 size: 13 residues. The V and J ends lost 4 bases and 6 bases, in that order; junction bases with no gene match: 5. The germline V gene has CDR1 SGHTA and CDR2 FQGNSA. In DNA form, the CDR3 reads TGTGCCAGCAGCTACGGACAGGGCGGCGAGCAGTACTTC. Its protein is CASSYGQGGEQYF.

This clonotype was observed many times. This chain's CDR3 is CASSEESSYEQYF. CDR3 in DNA: TGTGCCAGCAGCGAGGAGAGCTCCTACGAGCAGTACTTC. The chain couples TRBV7-9 to TRBJ2-7, with D uncertain. Trimming shortened V by 5 bases and J by 0 bases, and 8 bases separated the two germline ends. Germline CDR1 and CDR2: SEHNR and FQNEAQ (reference sequence). This CDR3 region has 13 residues.

The chain joins TRBV28 to TRBJ2-7; 10 bases line up with TRBD2. Looked up from germline, CDR1 is MDHEN and CDR2 is SYDVKM. The V and J ends lost 6 bases and 3 bases, in that order; junction bases with no gene match: 11. This CDR3 comprises 16 residues. The CDR3 spells CASSPGGLAGDYEQYF. In nucleotides, the CDR3 is TGTGCCAGCAGCCCAGGTGGGCTAGCGGGAGACTACGAGCAGTACTTC.